This TCR beta chain was obtained from a study of cytomegalovirus exposure and HLA in healthy donors. At the level of the study: Early released data had tens of millions of unique TCRs, all coming from HLA-typed donors. Study-wide points: What TCR beta sequences reportedly achieved was accurate prediction of HLA-A and HLA-B alleles in most subjects. Donor immune exposure was known only as CMV serostatus.

On this clone itself: Its matching antigen is unknown.

The donors, nominally healthy at sampling, likely had unrecorded immune exposures. The V gene end was trimmed by 8 bases and the J gene end by 7 bases; junction bases not matched to a gene: 13. The length of the CDR3 is 15 residues. Germline lookup yields CDR1 SNHLY and CDR2 FYNNEI. The PCR ran on 60 Vbeta and 13 Jbeta primers. The method was immunoSEQ multiplex PCR; TCRdb's version includes in-frame clones alone and lacks a portion of them. The repertoire has 150,000 or so clones, around 83% of them found once; the top ten carry roughly 2.1%. This sequence joins TRBV2 and TRBJ1-4; TRBD1 matches 7 bases. The sequenced material came from PBMCs. The sequence was obtained from a man between 18 and 35 years old in good health and CMV-seropositive. The CDR3 protein is CASVFFTGAIEKLFF. The CDR3 DNA sequence: TGTGCCAGCGTGTTTTTCACAGGGGCCATTGAAAAACTGTTTTTT.